This T cell receptor (beta chain) was captured by sequencing in a study of T cells in localized non-small cell lung cancer. For this clone: Antigen: not known.

Method: immunoSEQ multiplex PCR; TCRdb's copy keeps in-frame clones and lacks some. The data show around 26,000 clones, with around 93% seen just once and 4% to 4.5% held by the top ten. Overall study results and limits: Researchers found a median around 59 of the top 100 tumor clones in adjacent lung. Maximal T cell clonality occurred in uninvolved adjacent lung, with tumor ranking below it. Higher adjacent-lung clonality was associated with shorter survival.

Sequencing was performed on peripheral blood, taken before any cancer treatment. The clonotype originates from a female donor aged 60 or older with stage II squamous cell lung carcinoma.

The CDR3 bases are TGTGCCAGTAGTATAGACAGTCAAAGGTCTAACTATGGCTACACCTTC. It translates to CASSIDSQRSNYGYTF. This chain uses TRBV19 with TRBJ1-2; D gene unclear. V lost 0 bases, J lost 0 bases, and 11 bases lay in between. The CDR3 sequence is 16 residues long. The germline V gene encodes CDR1 LNHDA and CDR2 SQIVND (reference sequence).